This T cell receptor beta chain is from a study of T cells in Graves' hyperthyroidism and ophthalmopathy. RNA transcripts were the template for amplifying TCR beta CDR3 regions. The TCR CDR3 first-round RT-PCR relied on the HTBI primer set. TCRdb re-called the multiplex PCR reads through MiXCR, storing one row per CDR3 protein. The table has a few hundred thousand distinct CDR3 sequences, roughly an eighth seen once. This clonotype has at least ten counts. CDR3 length equals 14 residues. J lost 8 bases, V lost 6 bases, and 9 bases had no gene match. Exclusion followed for patients with uncontrolled infection, other autoimmune disease, pregnancy or lactation.

This receptor was taken from a middle-aged woman with Graves' ophthalmopathy. The sample comprised blood. The V gene is TRBV12-3 or TRBV12-4, the J gene TRBJ1-2, with TRBD1 identical over 10 bases. Here the CDR3 reads CASRPGQGTRGYTF. As DNA, the CDR3 is TGTGCCAGCAGGCCGGGACAGGGGACGCGGGGCTACACCTTC.